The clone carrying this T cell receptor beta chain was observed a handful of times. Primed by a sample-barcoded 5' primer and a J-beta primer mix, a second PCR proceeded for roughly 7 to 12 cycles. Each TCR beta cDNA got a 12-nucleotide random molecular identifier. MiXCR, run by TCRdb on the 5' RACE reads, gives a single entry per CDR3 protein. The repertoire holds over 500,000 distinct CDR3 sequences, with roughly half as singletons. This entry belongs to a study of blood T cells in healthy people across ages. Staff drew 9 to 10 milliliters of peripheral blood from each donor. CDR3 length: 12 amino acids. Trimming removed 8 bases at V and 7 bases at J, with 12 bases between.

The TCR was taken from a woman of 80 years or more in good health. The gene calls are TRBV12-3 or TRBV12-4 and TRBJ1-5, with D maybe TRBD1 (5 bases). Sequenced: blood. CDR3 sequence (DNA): TGTGCCAGCCGCTCCGGGGGGCAGCCCCAGCATTTT. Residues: CASRSGGQPQHF.